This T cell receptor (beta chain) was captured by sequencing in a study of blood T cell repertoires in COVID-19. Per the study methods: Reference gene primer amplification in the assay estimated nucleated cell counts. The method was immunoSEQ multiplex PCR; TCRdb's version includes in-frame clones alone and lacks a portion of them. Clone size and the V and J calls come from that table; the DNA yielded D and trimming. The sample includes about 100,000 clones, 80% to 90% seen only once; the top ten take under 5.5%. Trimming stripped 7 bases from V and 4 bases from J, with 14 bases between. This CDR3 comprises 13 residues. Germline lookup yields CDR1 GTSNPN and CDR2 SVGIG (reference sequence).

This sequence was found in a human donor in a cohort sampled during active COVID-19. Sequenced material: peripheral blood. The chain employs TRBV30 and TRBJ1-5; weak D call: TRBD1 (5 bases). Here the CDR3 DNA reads TGTGCCTCCGGGACTGGACTTAATCAGCCCCAGCATTTT. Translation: CASGTGLNQPQHF.